Listed below are T cell receptor beta chains from one sample, sequenced in a study of cytomegalovirus exposure and HLA in healthy donors. TCRdb's table, derived via immunoSEQ multiplex PCR, lists solely in-frame clones and lacks some. The table shows approximately 140,000 clones, with roughly 80% occurring only once. The sequencing input was PBMCs. These receptors originate from a woman between 50 and 59 years old in good health and CMV-seronegative. Each CDR3 is given with its conserved first and last residue. A D gene is named only where the DNA matches it firmly. The listing skips clone size in some rows; elsewhere it reads once, few, many or a size class.

len: 17; abundance: .; v_gene: TRBV27; d_gene: TRBD1; j_gene: TRBJ1-4; CDR3nt: TGTGCCAGCAGGATTAGGGACAGGGCTTCTGGTAATGAAAAACTGTTTTTT; CDR3aa: CASRIRDRASGNEKLFF
len: 15; abundance: .; v_gene: TRBV4-1; d_gene: .; j_gene: TRBJ1-5; CDR3nt: TGCGCCAGCAGCCAAGGGGGGGGATCTAATCAGCCCCAGCATTTT; CDR3aa: CASSQGGGSNQPQHF
len: 16; abundance: .; v_gene: TRBV27; d_gene: TRBD2; j_gene: TRBJ2-3; CDR3nt: TGTGCCAGCAGTCCAGGCGGCGGGGGGATATATGATACGCAGTATTTT; CDR3aa: CASSPGGGGIYDTQYF
len: 14; abundance: .; v_gene: TRBV10-3; d_gene: .; j_gene: TRBJ1-3; CDR3nt: TGTGCCATCAGTGAACAGGGTACAGGAAACACCATATATTTT; CDR3aa: CAISEQGTGNTIYF
len: 15; abundance: .; v_gene: TRBV13; d_gene: .; j_gene: TRBJ2-3; CDR3nt: TGTGCCAGCAGCGTTAGGGGGGGAAGCACAGATACGCAGTATTTT; CDR3aa: CASSVRGGSTDTQYF
len: 13; abundance: .; v_gene: TRBV10-3; d_gene: .; j_gene: TRBJ1-1; CDR3nt: TGTGCCATCAGGAGGACAGATTATACTGAAGCTTTCTTT; CDR3aa: CAIRRTDYTEAFF
len: 15; abundance: .; v_gene: TRBV7-2; d_gene: TRBD2; j_gene: TRBJ2-3; CDR3nt: TGTGCCAGCAGCTTAAAGCGGGGGGGCATAGATACGCAGTATTTT; CDR3aa: CASSLKRGGIDTQYF
len: 14; abundance: .; v_gene: TRBV27; d_gene: .; j_gene: TRBJ1-1; CDR3nt: TGTGCCAGCAGTTATGGCGGGGCAGCCACTGAAGCTTTCTTT; CDR3aa: CASSYGGAATEAFF
len: 13; abundance: .; v_gene: TRBV2; d_gene: TRBD1; j_gene: TRBJ1-4; CDR3nt: TGTGCCAGCCTGACAGGGGGTTATGAAAAACTGTTTTTT; CDR3aa: CASLTGGYEKLFF
len: 17; abundance: .; v_gene: TRBV4-1; d_gene: .; j_gene: TRBJ2-5; CDR3nt: TGCGCCAGCAGCCCTCGTGGCGGGGGCCTGCCCCGTGAGACCCAGTACTTC; CDR3aa: CASSPRGGGLPRETQYF
len: 17; abundance: once; v_gene: TRBV27; d_gene: .; j_gene: TRBJ1-4; CDR3nt: TGTGCCAGCAGTTTGGGGCCGGGTAGGGAGGCTAATGAAAAACTGTTTTTT; CDR3aa: CASSLGPGREANEKLFF
len: 14; abundance: .; v_gene: TRBV19; d_gene: .; j_gene: TRBJ2-2; CDR3nt: TGTGCCAGTAGCGCCGGGACGAACACCGGGGAGCTGTTTTTT; CDR3aa: CASSAGTNTGELFF
len: 17; abundance: .; v_gene: TRBV29-1; d_gene: TRBD1; j_gene: TRBJ1-4; CDR3nt: TGCAGCGTTGAAATTTGGACAGGGGGCGGTGGAGGTGAAAAACTGTTTTTT; CDR3aa: CSVEIWTGGGGGEKLFF
len: 13; abundance: .; v_gene: TRBV7-9; d_gene: .; j_gene: TRBJ1-1; CDR3nt: TGTGCCAGCAGACAGGACAGAGGCCCTGAAGCTTTCTTT; CDR3aa: CASRQDRGPEAFF
len: 14; abundance: .; v_gene: TRBV4-1; d_gene: .; j_gene: TRBJ2-3; CDR3nt: TGCGCCAGCAGCCAAGATGGAGCGACAGGCTCGCAGTATTTT; CDR3aa: CASSQDGATGSQYF
len: 14; abundance: few; v_gene: TRBV9; d_gene: .; j_gene: TRBJ1-3; CDR3nt: TGTGCCAGCAGCGTAGAGACAGGCACGAACACCATATATTTT; CDR3aa: CASSVETGTNTIYF
len: 12; abundance: .; v_gene: TRBV13; d_gene: .; j_gene: TRBJ2-7; CDR3nt: TGTGCCAGCAGCGTGAGCTCCTACGAGCAGTACTTC; CDR3aa: CASSVSSYEQYF
len: 16; abundance: .; v_gene: TRBV6-6; d_gene: TRBD1; j_gene: TRBJ2-1; CDR3nt: TGTGCCAGCAGCCTCGGGTCCGGGACAGGGCTATCGTGGCCGTTCTTC; CDR3aa: CASSLGSGTGLSWPFF
len: 16; abundance: .; v_gene: TRBV2; d_gene: .; j_gene: TRBJ1-4; CDR3nt: TGTGCCAGCAGCGTCGAGGGGGGGCCTTCGAATGAAAAACTGTTTTTT; CDR3aa: CASSVEGGPSNEKLFF
len: 15; abundance: .; v_gene: TRBV5-6; d_gene: .; j_gene: TRBJ1-4; CDR3nt: TGTGCCAGCAGCGGCGCCGGGGTAACTAATGAAAAGCTGTTTTTT; CDR3aa: CASSGAGVTNEKLFF
len: 16; abundance: .; v_gene: TRBV19; d_gene: TRBD1; j_gene: TRBJ2-7; CDR3nt: TGTGCCAGTAGTACGCGCTTTAGGACAGGGGGGTACGAGCAGTACTTC; CDR3aa: CASSTRFRTGGYEQYF
len: 14; abundance: .; v_gene: TRBV5-4; d_gene: .; j_gene: TRBJ2-1; CDR3nt: TGTGCCAGCAGATGGGGAGCGGGTTCCAATGAGCAGTTCTTC; CDR3aa: CASRWGAGSNEQFF
len: 14; abundance: .; v_gene: TRBV5-1; d_gene: TRBD1; j_gene: TRBJ2-7; CDR3nt: TGCGCCAGCAGCCCTAGGACAGGGGGCTACGAGCAGTACTTC; CDR3aa: CASSPRTGGYEQYF
len: 10; abundance: .; v_gene: TRBV27; d_gene: .; j_gene: TRBJ2-5; CDR3nt: TGTGCCAGCGGGGCGGAGACCCAGTACTTC; CDR3aa: CASGAETQYF
len: 15; abundance: .; v_gene: TRBV7-3; d_gene: TRBD1; j_gene: TRBJ2-3; CDR3nt: TGTGCCAGCAGCCAGAGGACAGGGAACACAGATACGCAGTATTTT; CDR3aa: CASSQRTGNTDTQYF
len: 15; abundance: .; v_gene: TRBV7-6; d_gene: TRBD2; j_gene: TRBJ2-2; CDR3nt: TGTGCCAGCAGCCTAGGGACTATTAACACCGGGGAGCTGTTTTTT; CDR3aa: CASSLGTINTGELFF
len: 13; abundance: few; v_gene: TRBV6-1; d_gene: .; j_gene: TRBJ1-5; CDR3nt: TGTGCCAGCGTCAGGACAAAGGATCAGCCCCAGCATTTT; CDR3aa: CASVRTKDQPQHF
len: 12; abundance: .; v_gene: TRBV6-5; d_gene: .; j_gene: TRBJ2-5; CDR3nt: TGTGCCAGCAGTCAGGGGTTGGGCAAGCAGTACTTC; CDR3aa: CASSQGLGKQYF
len: 12; abundance: .; v_gene: TRBV9; d_gene: .; j_gene: TRBJ2-3; CDR3nt: TGTGCCAGCAGCGTAGTTTCTGATACGCAGTATTTT; CDR3aa: CASSVVSDTQYF
len: 15; abundance: .; v_gene: TRBV19; d_gene: TRBD1; j_gene: TRBJ2-7; CDR3nt: TGTGCCAGTTCTGCTCCGGGACAGGCAACCTACGAGCAGTACTTC; CDR3aa: CASSAPGQATYEQYF
len: 14; abundance: .; v_gene: TRBV5-6; d_gene: .; j_gene: TRBJ2-3; CDR3nt: TGTGCCAGTACCCGTGGACTGAACACAGATACGCAGTATTTT; CDR3aa: CASTRGLNTDTQYF
len: 15; abundance: .; v_gene: TRBV7-9; d_gene: .; j_gene: TRBJ1-2; CDR3nt: TGTTCCAGCACCCCTCAGGATCCAGGGTTGTATGGCTACACCTTC; CDR3aa: CSSTPQDPGLYGYTF
len: 17; abundance: .; v_gene: TRBV18; d_gene: .; j_gene: TRBJ1-1; CDR3nt: TGTGCCAGCTCACCATCCATCCGGGGTCGGGTGAACACTGAAGCTTTCTTT; CDR3aa: CASSPSIRGRVNTEAFF
len: 16; abundance: .; v_gene: TRBV19; d_gene: TRBD1; j_gene: TRBJ1-1; CDR3nt: TGTGCCAGTAGTATAGGGAACAGGGGAGGGAACACTGAAGCTTTCTTT; CDR3aa: CASSIGNRGGNTEAFF
len: 17; abundance: many; v_gene: TRBV5-1; d_gene: .; j_gene: TRBJ1-1; CDR3nt: TGCGCCAGCAGCTTGGGTCTGGGTGACGGGACATTCGCTGAAGCTTTCTTT; CDR3aa: CASSLGLGDGTFAEAFF
len: 15; abundance: .; v_gene: TRBV7-2; d_gene: TRBD1; j_gene: TRBJ1-2; CDR3nt: TGTGCCAGCAGCCTTAACAGGGGGGGAATCTATGGCTACACCTTC; CDR3aa: CASSLNRGGIYGYTF
len: 15; abundance: .; v_gene: TRBV4-1; d_gene: .; j_gene: TRBJ1-3; CDR3nt: TGCGCCAGCAGCCAAGAGTTGTACTCTGGAAACACCATATATTTT; CDR3aa: CASSQELYSGNTIYF
len: 14; abundance: .; v_gene: TRBV6-6; d_gene: TRBD1; j_gene: TRBJ1-1; CDR3nt: TGTGCCAGCAGTTCAACAGGGGGAAGCACTGAAGCTTTCTTT; CDR3aa: CASSSTGGSTEAFF
len: 15; abundance: .; v_gene: TRBV4-2; d_gene: .; j_gene: TRBJ1-1; CDR3nt: TGTGCCAGCAGCCTTCGGCGGACTGTGAACACTGAAGCTTTCTTT; CDR3aa: CASSLRRTVNTEAFF
len: 13; abundance: .; v_gene: TRBV30; d_gene: .; j_gene: TRBJ1-2; CDR3nt: TGTGCCTGGATTGCCGGGGGAAACTATGGCTACACCTTC; CDR3aa: CAWIAGGNYGYTF
len: 8; abundance: many; v_gene: TRBV7-9; d_gene: .; j_gene: TRBJ2-1; CDR3nt: TGTGCCAGCAGCCGGCAGTTCTTC; CDR3aa: CASSRQFF
len: 16; abundance: .; v_gene: TRBV5-1; d_gene: .; j_gene: TRBJ1-3; CDR3nt: TGCGCCAGCAGCTTGGACCAGGGTCGGTCTGGAAACACCATATATTTT; CDR3aa: CASSLDQGRSGNTIYF
len: 12; abundance: few; v_gene: TRBV5-4; d_gene: .; j_gene: TRBJ1-1; CDR3nt: TGTGCCAGCAGCCCCAACAGAGCTGAAGCTTTCTTT; CDR3aa: CASSPNRAEAFF
len: 14; abundance: .; v_gene: TRBV6-1; d_gene: TRBD1; j_gene: TRBJ1-6; CDR3nt: TGTGCCAGCAGTCCGGGACAGGGAAGTTCACCCCTCCACTTT; CDR3aa: CASSPGQGSSPLHF
len: 16; abundance: once; v_gene: TRBV19; d_gene: TRBD2; j_gene: TRBJ2-1; CDR3nt: TGTGCCAGTAAAGGTAGCGGGGTTAGCTCCTACAATGAGCAGTTCTTC; CDR3aa: CASKGSGVSSYNEQFF